Included here is one TCR beta chain sequence, with context. TCRdb's table, derived via immunoSEQ multiplex PCR, lists solely in-frame clones and lacks some. Of 75,000 to 90,000 clones in the sample, 85% to 95% are singletons; the top ten hold less than 0.35%. This entry belongs to a study of technical replicates of blood from a handful of donors. CDR1 is KGHSH and CDR2 is LQKENI in the germline V gene. This CDR3 region has 14 residues. The V segment lost 0 bases and the J segment 6 bases; nucleotides outside the gene matches: 1. The J gene is TRBJ2-1, the V gene TRBV18, with 8 bases identical to TRBD1. This TCR came from a human donor in good health. The sequencing input was T cells isolated from PBMCs. The CDR3 reads CASSPPGTGNEQFF. The CDR3, as DNA: TGTGCCAGCTCACCACCCGGGACAGGCAATGAGCAGTTCTTC.